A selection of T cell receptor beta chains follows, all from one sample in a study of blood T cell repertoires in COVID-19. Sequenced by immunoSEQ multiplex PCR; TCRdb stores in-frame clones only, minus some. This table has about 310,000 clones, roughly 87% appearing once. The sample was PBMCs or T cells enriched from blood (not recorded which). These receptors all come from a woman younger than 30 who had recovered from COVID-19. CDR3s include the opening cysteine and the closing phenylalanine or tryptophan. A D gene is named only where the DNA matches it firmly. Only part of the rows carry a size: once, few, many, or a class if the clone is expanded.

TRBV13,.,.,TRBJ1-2,CASRVDIYGYTF,TGTGCCAGCAGGGTGGACATTTATGGCTACACCTTC
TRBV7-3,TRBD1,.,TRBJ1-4,CASSLFAIGGLDEKLFF,TGTGCCAGCAGCTTATTCGCCATAGGGGGCCTAGATGAAAAACTGTTTTTT
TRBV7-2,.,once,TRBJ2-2,CASSVGTPQEGELFF,TGTGCCAGCAGCGTCGGGACACCGCAAGAGGGGGAGCTGTTTTTT
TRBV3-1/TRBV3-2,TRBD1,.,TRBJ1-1,CASSRRTGGSAEAFF,TGTGCCAGCAGCCGACGGACAGGGGGATCGGCTGAAGCTTTCTTT
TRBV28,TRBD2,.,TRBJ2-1,CASSYAGLAGDSYNEQFF,TGTGCCAGCAGTTACGCGGGACTAGCGGGAGACTCCTACAATGAGCAGTTCTTC
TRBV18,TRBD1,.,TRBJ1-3,CASSPPGQGDTIYF,TGTGCCAGCTCACCACCGGGACAGGGGGACACCATATATTTT
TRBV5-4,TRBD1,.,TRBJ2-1,CASSSGQVYNEQFF,TGTGCCAGCAGCTCCGGACAGGTTTACAATGAGCAGTTCTTC
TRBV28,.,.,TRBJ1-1,CASSRTGFEAFF,TGTGCCAGCAGTCGTACAGGTTTTGAAGCTTTCTTT
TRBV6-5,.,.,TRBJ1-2,CASSLTRDYGYTF,TGTGCCAGCAGCTTGACCAGGGACTATGGCTACACCTTC
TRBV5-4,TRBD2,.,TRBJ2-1,CASSSIDGGGPENEQFF,TGTGCCAGCAGCTCAATCGACGGGGGGGGCCCAGAGAATGAGCAGTTCTTC
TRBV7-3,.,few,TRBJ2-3,CASSPRGPSTDTQYF,TGTGCCAGCAGCCCGCGGGGGCCGAGCACAGATACGCAGTATTTT
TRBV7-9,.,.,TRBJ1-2,CASSLASGLEHGYTF,TGTGCCAGCAGCTTAGCGTCAGGATTAGAACATGGCTACACCTTC
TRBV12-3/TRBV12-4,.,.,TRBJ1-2,CASSLQGYGYTF,TGTGCCAGCAGTCTCCAGGGATATGGCTACACCTTC
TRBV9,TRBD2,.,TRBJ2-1,CASSVGTSGVYEQFF,TGTGCCAGCAGCGTGGGGACTAGCGGGGTTTATGAGCAGTTCTTC
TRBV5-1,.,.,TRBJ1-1,CASSPDRQNTEAFF,TGCGCCAGCAGTCCTGACAGACAGAACACTGAAGCTTTCTTT
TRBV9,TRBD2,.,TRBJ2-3,CASSPIGGGAPTDTQYF,TGTGCCAGCAGCCCGATCGGCGGGGGGGCCCCCACAGATACGCAGTATTTT
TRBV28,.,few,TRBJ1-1,CASSPLGQSLDTEAFF,TGTGCCAGCAGTCCCCTCGGACAGTCCTTGGACACTGAAGCTTTCTTT
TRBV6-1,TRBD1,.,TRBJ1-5,CASSDQGGKGTQHF,TGTGCCAGCAGTGATCAGGGGGGAAAGGGGACCCAGCATTTT
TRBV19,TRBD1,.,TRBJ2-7,CASSMGGQGHGYEQYF,TGTGCCAGTAGTATGGGGGGACAGGGGCACGGCTACGAGCAGTACTTC
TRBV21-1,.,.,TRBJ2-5,CASSDGGARETQYF,TGTGCCAGCAGTGACGGGGGGGCGAGGGAGACCCAGTACTTC
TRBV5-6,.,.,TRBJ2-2,CASSLFPSANTGELFF,TGTGCCAGCAGCTTGTTTCCTAGCGCAAACACCGGGGAGCTGTTTTTT
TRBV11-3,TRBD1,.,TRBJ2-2,CASSRTGTGSEELFF,TGTGCCAGCAGCCGTACAGGGACAGGGAGCGAGGAGCTGTTTTTT
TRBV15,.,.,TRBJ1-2,CATSRVVGASMWGYTF,TGTGCCACCAGCAGAGTAGTTGGGGCAAGTATGTGGGGCTACACCTTC
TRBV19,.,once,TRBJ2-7,CASTGWSGGSYEQYF,TGTGCCAGTACTGGATGGTCGGGTGGCTCCTACGAGCAGTACTTC
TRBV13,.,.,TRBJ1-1,CASSLEGGATVPRNTEAFF,TGTGCCAGCAGCTTAGAGGGGGGGGCGACGGTTCCCCGGAACACTGAAGCTTTCTTT
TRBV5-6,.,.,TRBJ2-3,CASSRRGGHFPSTDTQYF,TGTGCCAGCAGCCGCAGGGGCGGGCACTTTCCTAGCACAGATACGCAGTATTTT
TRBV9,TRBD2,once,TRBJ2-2,CASSVGGRVNTGELFF,TGTGCCAGCAGCGTAGGCGGGAGGGTGAACACCGGGGAGCTGTTTTTT
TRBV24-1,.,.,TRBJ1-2,CATSDPRRGANYGYTF,TGTGCCACCAGTGACCCCCGGAGGGGTGCTAACTATGGCTACACCTTC
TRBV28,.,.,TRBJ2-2,CASRPAGPLNTGELFF,TGTGCCAGCAGACCGGCAGGGCCCCTGAACACCGGGGAGCTGTTTTTT
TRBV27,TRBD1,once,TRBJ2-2,CASSLLTGTGDTGELFF,TGTGCCAGCAGTTTACTTACCGGGACAGGGGACACCGGGGAGCTGTTTTTT
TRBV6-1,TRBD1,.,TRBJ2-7,CASSERPGQGAYEQYF,TGTGCCAGCAGTGAACGCCCGGGACAGGGGGCGTACGAGCAGTACTTC
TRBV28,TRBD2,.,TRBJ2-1,CASSILAGANEQFF,TGTGCCAGCAGTATATTAGCGGGAGCCAATGAGCAGTTCTTC
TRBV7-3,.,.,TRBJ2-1,CASSLGAGNEQFF,TGTGCCAGCAGCTTAGGCGCGGGAAATGAGCAGTTCTTC
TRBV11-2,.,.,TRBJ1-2,CASSLGSMAGWDYGYTF,TGTGCCAGCAGCTTAGGGTCTATGGCAGGGTGGGACTATGGCTACACCTTC
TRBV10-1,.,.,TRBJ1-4,CASNGAARRANEKLFF,TGCGCCAGCAATGGGGCCGCCAGACGGGCAAATGAAAAACTGTTTTTT
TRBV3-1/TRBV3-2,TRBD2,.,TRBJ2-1,CASSHDRGGAGGEQFF,TGTGCCAGCAGCCATGACCGCGGGGGTGCCGGGGGTGAGCAGTTCTTC
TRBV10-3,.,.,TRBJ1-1,CAISSGRGEFESEAFF,TGTGCCATCAGTAGTGGGAGGGGAGAGTTCGAATCTGAAGCTTTCTTT
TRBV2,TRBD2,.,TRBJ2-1,CASSELAGATDEQFF,TGTGCCAGCAGTGAACTAGCGGGGGCGACCGATGAGCAGTTCTTC
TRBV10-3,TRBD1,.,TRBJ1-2,CAISPETGLSYGYTF,TGTGCCATCAGTCCAGAGACAGGGCTGAGCTATGGCTACACCTTC
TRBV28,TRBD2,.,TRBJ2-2,CASSQLLAGGPDTGELFF,TGTGCCAGCAGCCAATTGCTAGCGGGGGGGCCTGACACCGGGGAGCTGTTTTTT
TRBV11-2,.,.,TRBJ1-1,CASSLGQVEAFF,TGTGCCAGCAGCCTCGGACAAGTTGAAGCTTTCTTT
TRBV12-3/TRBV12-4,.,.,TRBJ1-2,CASSLERNYGYTF,TGTGCCAGCAGTTTAGAGCGAAACTATGGCTACACCTTC
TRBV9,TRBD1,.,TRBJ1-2,CASSVALPGTGDGYTF,TGTGCCAGCAGCGTCGCCCTCCCCGGGACAGGGGATGGCTACACCTTC
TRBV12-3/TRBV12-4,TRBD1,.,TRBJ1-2,CASSLSYRGGYTF,TGTGCCAGCAGTTTATCGTACAGGGGTGGCTACACCTTC
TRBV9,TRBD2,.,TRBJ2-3,CASSQTWDYSTDTQYF,TGTGCCAGCAGTCAAACGTGGGACTACAGCACAGATACGCAGTATTTT
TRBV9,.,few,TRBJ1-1,CASSVGGTEAFF,TGTGCCAGCAGCGTAGGAGGGACTGAAGCTTTCTTT
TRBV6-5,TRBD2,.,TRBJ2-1,CASSSIAGAGNEQFF,TGTGCCAGCAGTTCTATAGCGGGAGCAGGCAATGAGCAGTTCTTC